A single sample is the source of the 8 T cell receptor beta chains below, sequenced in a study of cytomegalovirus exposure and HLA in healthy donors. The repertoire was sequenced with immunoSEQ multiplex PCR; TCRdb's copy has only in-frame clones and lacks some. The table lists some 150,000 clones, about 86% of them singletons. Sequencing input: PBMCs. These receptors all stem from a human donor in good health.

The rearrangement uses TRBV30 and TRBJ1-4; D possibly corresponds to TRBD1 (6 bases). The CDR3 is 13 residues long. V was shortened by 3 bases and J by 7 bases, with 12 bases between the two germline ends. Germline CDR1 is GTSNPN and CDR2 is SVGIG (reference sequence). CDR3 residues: CAWSSKGVEKLFF. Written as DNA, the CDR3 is TGTGCCTGGAGCAGTAAGGGGGTTGAAAAACTGTTTTTT.

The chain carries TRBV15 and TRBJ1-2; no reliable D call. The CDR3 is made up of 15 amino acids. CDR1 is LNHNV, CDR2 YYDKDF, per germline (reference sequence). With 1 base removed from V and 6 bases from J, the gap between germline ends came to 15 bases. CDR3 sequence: CATSRVVRGNNGYTF. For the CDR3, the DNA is TGTGCCACCAGCAGAGTTGTTCGGGGAAACAATGGCTACACCTTC. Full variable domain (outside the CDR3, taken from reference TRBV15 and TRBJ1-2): DAMVIQNPRYQVTQFGKPVTLSCSQTLNHNVMYWYQQKSSQAPKLLFHYYDKDFNNEADTPDNFQSRRPNTSFCFLDIRSPGLGDTAMYLCATSRVVRGNNGYTFGSGTRLTVV.

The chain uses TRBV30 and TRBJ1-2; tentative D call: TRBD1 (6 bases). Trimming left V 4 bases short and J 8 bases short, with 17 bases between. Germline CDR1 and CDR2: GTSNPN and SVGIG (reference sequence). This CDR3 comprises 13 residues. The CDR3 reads CAWIRGPYKGYTF. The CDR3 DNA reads TGTGCCTGGATCAGGGGACCGTATAAAGGCTACACCTTC.

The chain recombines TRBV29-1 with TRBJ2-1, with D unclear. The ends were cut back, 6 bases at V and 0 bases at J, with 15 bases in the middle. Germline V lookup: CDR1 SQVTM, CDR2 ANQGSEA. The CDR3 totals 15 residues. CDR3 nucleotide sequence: TGCAGCGTGGGCCCCGGTAGAAGCTCCTACAATGAGCAGTTCTTC. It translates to CSVGPGRSSYNEQFF.

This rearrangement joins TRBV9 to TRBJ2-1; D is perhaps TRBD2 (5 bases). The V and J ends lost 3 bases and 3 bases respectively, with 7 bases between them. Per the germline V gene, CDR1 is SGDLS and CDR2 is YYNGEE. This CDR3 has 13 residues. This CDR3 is CASSAGLYNEQFF. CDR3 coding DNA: TGTGCCAGCAGCGCAGGACTCTACAATGAGCAGTTCTTC.

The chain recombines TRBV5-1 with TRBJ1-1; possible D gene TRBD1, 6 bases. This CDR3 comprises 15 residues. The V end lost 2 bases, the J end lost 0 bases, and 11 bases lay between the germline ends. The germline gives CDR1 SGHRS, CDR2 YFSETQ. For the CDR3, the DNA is TGCGCCAGCAGCTTCCGACAGGCGATGAACACTGAAGCTTTCTTT. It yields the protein CASSFRQAMNTEAFF.

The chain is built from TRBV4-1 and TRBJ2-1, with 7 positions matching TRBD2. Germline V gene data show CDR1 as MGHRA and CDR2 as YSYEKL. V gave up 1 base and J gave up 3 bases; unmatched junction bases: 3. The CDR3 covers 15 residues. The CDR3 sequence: CASSQGGSGYNEQFF. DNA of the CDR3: TGCGCCAGCAGCCAAGGCGGGAGTGGCTACAATGAGCAGTTCTTC.

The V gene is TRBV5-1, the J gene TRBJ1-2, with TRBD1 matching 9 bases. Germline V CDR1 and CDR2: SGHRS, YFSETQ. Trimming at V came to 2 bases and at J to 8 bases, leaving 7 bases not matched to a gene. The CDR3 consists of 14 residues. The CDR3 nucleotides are TGCGCCAGCAGCTTCCCGGGACAGGGAACCGGCTACACCTTC. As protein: CASSFPGQGTGYTF.